Listed below are T cell receptor beta chains from one sample, sequenced in a study of CD4 T cells in relation to SARS-CoV-2 and coronaviruses. These receptors' antigens are unknown. The table came from immunoSEQ multiplex PCR; TCRdb's copy has only in-frame clones and leaves some out. The table includes about 21,000 clones, over 70% detected once. The sample consisted of CD4+ T cells from PBMCs, cultured in vitro. These receptors were collected from a human donor in good health. CDR3s include the opening cysteine and the closing phenylalanine or tryptophan. The D gene is left open where the match is weak. Where a row states a size, it is once, few, many or the class of an expanded clone; other rows omit it.

abundance: few
d_gene: .
j_gene: TRBJ1-2
v_gene: TRBV29-1
CDR3nt: TGCAGCGTTAACAGGGTCAACGGCTACACCTTC
CDR3aa: CSVNRVNGYTF

abundance: .
d_gene: .
j_gene: TRBJ2-7
v_gene: TRBV5-1
CDR3nt: TGCGCCAGCAGCGAACAGGGTTCTACCTACGAGCAGTACTTC
CDR3aa: CASSEQGSTYEQYF

abundance: .
d_gene: .
j_gene: TRBJ1-6
v_gene: TRBV30
CDR3nt: TGTGCCTGGAGGACCATAAACAATTCACCCCTCCACTTT
CDR3aa: CAWRTINNSPLHF

abundance: .
d_gene: TRBD2
j_gene: TRBJ2-1
v_gene: TRBV7-9
CDR3nt: TGTGCCAGCAGCCCTTGGGCTAGCGGGACGACTAGGAATGAGCAGTTCTTC
CDR3aa: CASSPWASGTTRNEQFF

abundance: .
d_gene: TRBD1
j_gene: TRBJ2-7
v_gene: TRBV28
CDR3nt: TGTGCCAGCAGTTTATCTTCGACAGGGCCCGACGAGCAGTACTTC
CDR3aa: CASSLSSTGPDEQYF

abundance: few
d_gene: .
j_gene: TRBJ1-1
v_gene: TRBV18
CDR3nt: TGTGCCAGCTCACTGTTACAGGAGAACACTGAAGCTTTCTTT
CDR3aa: CASSLLQENTEAFF

abundance: .
d_gene: .
j_gene: TRBJ1-2
v_gene: TRBV5-4
CDR3nt: TGTGCCAGCAGCTTGAGTGGCAGGGACGGCTACACCTTC
CDR3aa: CASSLSGRDGYTF

abundance: .
d_gene: .
j_gene: TRBJ2-2
v_gene: TRBV19
CDR3nt: TGTGCCAGTAGTACTCGCACCGGGGAGCTGTTTTTT
CDR3aa: CASSTRTGELFF

abundance: .
d_gene: TRBD2
j_gene: TRBJ2-1
v_gene: TRBV19
CDR3nt: TGTGCCAGTAGTCGTGGGGGACTAGGGATTTACAATGAGCAGTTCTTC
CDR3aa: CASSRGGLGIYNEQFF

abundance: .
d_gene: .
j_gene: TRBJ2-1
v_gene: TRBV2
CDR3nt: TGTGCCAGCAAACAGGTTAACAATGAGCAGTTCTTC
CDR3aa: CASKQVNNEQFF

abundance: .
d_gene: .
j_gene: TRBJ1-5
v_gene: TRBV5-1
CDR3nt: TGCGCCAGCAGCGGAGGGGGGCCGGGTAGCAATCAGCCCCAGCATTTT
CDR3aa: CASSGGGPGSNQPQHF

abundance: .
d_gene: .
j_gene: TRBJ2-3
v_gene: TRBV27
CDR3nt: TGTGCCAGCAGTGACAGATTCACAGATACGCAGTATTTT
CDR3aa: CASSDRFTDTQYF

abundance: .
d_gene: .
j_gene: TRBJ1-1
v_gene: TRBV18
CDR3nt: TGTGCCAGCTCACCCCCCGCAATTTCAGGGACTGAAGCTTTCTTT
CDR3aa: CASSPPAISGTEAFF

abundance: .
d_gene: .
j_gene: TRBJ2-1
v_gene: TRBV7-3
CDR3nt: TGTGCCAGCAGCTTACAGGGACTGACTCAAAATGAGCAGTTCTTC
CDR3aa: CASSLQGLTQNEQFF

abundance: .
d_gene: .
j_gene: TRBJ2-3
v_gene: TRBV6-5
CDR3nt: TGTGCCAGCAGCCCCATGTCAGCAGATACGCAGTATTTT
CDR3aa: CASSPMSADTQYF

abundance: .
d_gene: .
j_gene: TRBJ1-2
v_gene: TRBV7-2
CDR3nt: TGTGCCAGCAGCTTAAACAGGGAGGGCTACACCTTC
CDR3aa: CASSLNREGYTF

abundance: .
d_gene: .
j_gene: TRBJ1-3
v_gene: TRBV4-1
CDR3nt: TGCGCCAGCAGCCAACAATACGGGGACTCTGGAAACACCATATATTTT
CDR3aa: CASSQQYGDSGNTIYF

abundance: once
d_gene: .
j_gene: TRBJ2-1
v_gene: TRBV27
CDR3nt: TGTGCCAGCAGGGGCTGGGGGTTGGGGAATGAGCAGTTCTTC
CDR3aa: CASRGWGLGNEQFF

abundance: .
d_gene: .
j_gene: TRBJ2-2
v_gene: TRBV12-5
CDR3nt: TGTGCTAGTGGTTTGGAAACTGCAGGGTATCCCGGGGAGCTGTTTTTT
CDR3aa: CASGLETAGYPGELFF

abundance: .
d_gene: .
j_gene: TRBJ2-3
v_gene: TRBV21-1
CDR3nt: TGTGCCAGCAGCCCAACAGGGGCTAAGGGCACAGATACGCAGTATTTT
CDR3aa: CASSPTGAKGTDTQYF

abundance: .
d_gene: .
j_gene: TRBJ1-1
v_gene: TRBV19
CDR3nt: TGTGCCAGTACCCCAAAACTGAACACTGAAGCTTTCTTT
CDR3aa: CASTPKLNTEAFF

abundance: .
d_gene: TRBD2
j_gene: TRBJ2-1
v_gene: TRBV5-1
CDR3nt: TGCGCCAGCAGCGTCAACGGGAGGAACCCCTACAATGAGCAGTTCTTC
CDR3aa: CASSVNGRNPYNEQFF

abundance: few
d_gene: TRBD2
j_gene: TRBJ2-2
v_gene: TRBV3-1/TRBV3-2
CDR3nt: TGTGCCAGCAGCGAACCTGGACTAGCGTTATCCGGGGAGCTGTTTTTT
CDR3aa: CASSEPGLALSGELFF

abundance: once
d_gene: .
j_gene: TRBJ2-1
v_gene: TRBV14
CDR3nt: TGTGCCAGCAGCCCCGCGGCGGGGAAAAATGAGCAGTTCTTC
CDR3aa: CASSPAAGKNEQFF

abundance: .
d_gene: .
j_gene: TRBJ1-3
v_gene: TRBV4-2
CDR3nt: TGTGCCAGCAGCCAAGATAGGGACGGAAACACCATATATTTT
CDR3aa: CASSQDRDGNTIYF

abundance: .
d_gene: TRBD2
j_gene: TRBJ2-3
v_gene: TRBV28
CDR3nt: TGTGCCACCGAACAACTGGGCGGGAGGGCCACAGATACGCAGTATTTT
CDR3aa: CATEQLGGRATDTQYF

abundance: .
d_gene: .
j_gene: TRBJ1-2
v_gene: TRBV10-3
CDR3nt: TGTGCCATCAGCAAAACAGATGGCTACACCTTC
CDR3aa: CAISKTDGYTF

abundance: .
d_gene: .
j_gene: TRBJ1-3
v_gene: TRBV2
CDR3nt: TGTGCCAGCAGTGAAGAGCGCTCTGGAAACACCATATATTTT
CDR3aa: CASSEERSGNTIYF

abundance: .
d_gene: .
j_gene: TRBJ2-5
v_gene: TRBV7-3
CDR3nt: TGTGCCAGCAGCTTATCAGGTGCCCAAGAGACCCAGTACTTC
CDR3aa: CASSLSGAQETQYF

abundance: .
d_gene: TRBD1
j_gene: TRBJ2-7
v_gene: TRBV5-1
CDR3nt: TGCGCCAGCAGCTTAGGGACAGGGACCTACGAGCAGTACTTC
CDR3aa: CASSLGTGTYEQYF

abundance: .
d_gene: TRBD1
j_gene: TRBJ2-7
v_gene: TRBV11-3
CDR3nt: TGTGCCAGCAGCTTGGGACAGAGTTCCTACGAGCAGTACTTC
CDR3aa: CASSLGQSSYEQYF